The 25 T cell receptor beta chains below were found in one sample sequenced in a study of cytomegalovirus exposure and HLA in healthy donors. The protocol was immunoSEQ multiplex PCR, while the TCRdb copy is restricted to in-frame clones and leaves out a portion. The sample shows roughly 150,000 clones, approximately 84% of them seen only once. Sequencing was done on a sample of PBMCs. The receptors stem from a man aged 25-45 years in good health and CMV-seropositive.

The V and J genes are TRBV5-6 and TRBJ1-2; D gene unclear. Trimming stripped 2 bases from V and 6 bases from J, with 11 bases between. Germline V gene data show CDR1 as SGHDT and CDR2 as YYEEEE. The CDR3 is made up of 13 amino acids. The CDR3 loop reads CASSFGFPDGYTF. The CDR3 DNA follows: TGTGCCAGCAGCTTCGGTTTCCCCGATGGCTACACCTTC.

The chain recombines TRBV5-1 with TRBJ2-1, with D possibly matching TRBD2 (6 bases). The germline gives CDR1 SGHRS, CDR2 YFSETQ. This CDR3 region has 12 residues. Trimming pared 0 bases from V and 14 bases from J, leaving 12 bases between. CDR3 in DNA: TGCGCCAGCAGCTTGGGGGACTCCGTGGAGTTCTTC. Protein sequence: CASSLGDSVEFF.

The V and J genes are TRBV7-8 and TRBJ2-3; weak D call: TRBD2 (6 bases). Trimming took 4 bases from V and 0 from J, leaving 11 bases between them. The CDR3 loop spans 15 amino acids. CDR1 is SGHVS, CDR2 FQNEAQ, per germline. In DNA, the CDR3 is TGTGCCAGCAGCTCCTACGGGGGTAGCACAGATACGCAGTATTTT. Translating it yields CASSSYGGSTDTQYF.

For the CDR3, the DNA is TGCGCCAGCAGCCAAACGGGGGGCTGGACCAACTATGGCTACACCTTC. Translated: CASSQTGGWTNYGYTF. The chain couples TRBV4-1 to TRBJ1-2; perhaps TRBD1 as D (6 bases). With 2 bases removed from V and 2 bases from J, the gap between germline ends came to 15 bases. Germline V lookup: CDR1 MGHRA, CDR2 YSYEKL. The CDR3 consists of 16 residues.

The V gene is TRBV7-9, the J gene TRBJ1-2; 7 bases agree with TRBD1. V dropped 2 bases and J dropped 5; count of bases not matched to a gene: 8. Looked up from germline, CDR1 is SEHNR and CDR2 is FQNEAQ (reference sequence). The CDR3 sequence is 15 residues long. CDR3 residues: CASSLPGQGDYGYTF. CDR3 DNA: TGTGCCAGCAGCTTACCTGGGCAGGGGGATTATGGCTACACCTTC.

The rearrangement joins TRBV5-4 to TRBJ1-1, with a weak D call TRBD1 (6 bases). The ends were cut back, 4 bases at V and 0 bases at J, with 16 bases in the middle. The CDR3 is 16 residues long. Germline-derived CDR1 and CDR2 are SGHNT and YYREEE (reference sequence). CDR3 in amino acids: CASSTQGGGMNTEAFF. The CDR3 DNA reads TGTGCCAGCAGCACCCAAGGGGGGGGCATGAACACTGAAGCTTTCTTT.

V and J are TRBV14 and TRBJ2-1, with 7 bases aligning to TRBD1. Trimming removed 4 bases from V and 6 bases from J; junction bases left unmatched: 9. In germline, CDR1 is SGHDN, CDR2 FVKESK. This CDR3 comprises 15 residues. The CDR3 protein is CASSRREGATNEQFF. The DNA of the CDR3 is TGTGCCAGCAGCCGTCGAGAGGGGGCTACCAATGAGCAGTTCTTC.

The count of this clone is one. The chain has TRBV21-1 and TRBJ2-1; TRBD2 is the table's D call and was not checked against the DNA. TRBV21-1 is a known pseudogene. This CDR3 spans 14 amino acids. The CDR3 loop is CASTKDCSYNEQFF. Here the CDR3 DNA reads TGTGCCAGCACCAAGGACTGCTCCTACAATGAGCAGTTCTTC.

The chain carries TRBV6-5 and TRBJ2-7; tentatively, D is TRBD1 (6 bases). This CDR3 contains 16 residues. The germline V gene has CDR1 MNHEY and CDR2 SVGAGI. V lost 4 bases, J lost 2 bases, and 18 bases lay in between. As DNA, the CDR3 is TGTGCCAGCAGTTCGACAGGTACGGGATTCGCCTACGAGCAGTACTTC. As protein: CASSSTGTGFAYEQYF.

A single count supports this clone. The chain combines TRBV10-3 with TRBJ1-2; 7 nucleotides match TRBD1. The CDR3 is 15 amino acids. Unmatched junction bases numbered 8, after V lost 5 bases and J lost 2 bases. The germline V gene has CDR1 ENHRY and CDR2 SYGVKD. CDR3 amino acids: CAISQSQGKNYGYTF. DNA for the CDR3: TGTGCCATCAGTCAATCACAGGGGAAAAACTATGGCTACACCTTC.

This rearrangement joins TRBV18 to TRBJ1-6; the match to TRBD1 covers 7 bases. Germline trimming cut 2 bases from V and 7 bases from J; bases unmatched to any gene: 8. Per the germline V gene, CDR1 is KGHSH and CDR2 is LQKENI. CDR3 size: 16 residues. The CDR3 coding sequence is TGTGCCAGCTCACCAATCCAGGGGGTGGAAAATTCACCCCTCCACTTT. Translated, it gives CASSPIQGVENSPLHF.

This rearrangement joins TRBV5-6 to TRBJ1-5; 9 positions agree with TRBD1. The junction had 10 bases not matched to a gene; V was cut back by 4 bases and J by 5 bases. CDR1 is SGHDT and CDR2 is YYEEEE in the germline V gene. The CDR3 contains 16 residues. The CDR3 sequence: CASSPRDRAGDQPQHF. The CDR3, as DNA: TGTGCCAGCAGCCCCAGGGACAGGGCGGGGGATCAGCCCCAGCATTTT.

This clone was seen a single time. The chain joins TRBV6-1 to TRBJ2-3, with D possibly TRBD2 on 5 matching bases. The germline V gene encodes CDR1 MNHNS and CDR2 SASEGT. The CDR3 sequence is 15 residues long. V lost 3 bases to trimming and J lost 5 bases, with 15 bases between them. The CDR3 nucleotides are TGTGCCAGCAGTGAGAAACTAGAGGGTGGAGATACGCAGTATTTT. It is translated as CASSEKLEGGDTQYF.

The V gene is TRBV28, the J gene TRBJ1-2; D is perhaps TRBD1 (6 bases). V dropped 3 bases and J dropped 4 bases, with 9 bases sitting between them. Germline V CDR1 and CDR2: MDHEN, SYDVKM. The CDR3 is made up of 13 amino acids. CDR3 amino acids: CASSLQGSYGYTF. The CDR3, as DNA: TGTGCCAGCAGTTTGCAGGGGAGCTATGGCTACACCTTC.

At least ten counts were recorded for this clone. The chain uses TRBV5-1 and TRBJ2-3; 10 nucleotides agree with TRBD2. V dropped 5 bases and J dropped 4; count of bases not matched to a gene: 7. Germline V gene data show CDR1 as SGHRS and CDR2 as YFSETQ. CDR3 length: 15 residues. The CDR3 loop is CASRPLAGGSDTQYF. The DNA of the CDR3 is TGCGCCAGCAGACCATTAGCGGGAGGATCAGATACGCAGTATTTT.

This clone was seen once. The genes are TRBV5-1 and TRBJ1-2, with a possible D match to TRBD1 (5 bases). Germline assignment: CDR1 SGHRS and CDR2 YFSETQ. Trimming stripped 4 bases from V and 1 base from J, with 11 bases between. The CDR3 is made up of 14 amino acids. The CDR3 here is CASSVTGDNYGYTF. CDR3 nucleotide sequence: TGCGCCAGCAGCGTCACAGGAGATAACTATGGCTACACCTTC.

V gene TRBV6-1 combines with J gene TRBJ1-2; no definite D call. The CDR3 is 11 residues long. The ends were cut back, 8 bases at V and 6 bases at J, with 10 bases in the middle. Germline V gene data show CDR1 as MNHNS and CDR2 as SASEGT. CDR3 sequence: CASFVGDGYTF. The CDR3 bases are TGTGCCAGCTTTGTCGGTGATGGCTACACCTTC.

This sequence joins TRBV7-2 and TRBJ2-7; the D gene is possibly TRBD2 (5 bases). Per germline, CDR1 SGHTA and CDR2 FQGNSA. With 5 bases removed from V and 3 bases from J, the gap between germline ends came to 14 bases. This CDR3 has 14 amino acids. The CDR3 bases are TGTGCCAGCAGCCCGGGATTACAGTACTACGAGCAGTACTTC. Translating gives CASSPGLQYYEQYF.

The chain carries TRBV11-2 and TRBJ1-5; a weak D match, TRBD1 (5 bases). Germline-derived CDR1 and CDR2 are SGHAT and FQNNGV. Trimming removed 5 bases from V and 1 base from J, with 9 bases in between. The CDR3 length is 14 residues. CDR3 in DNA: TGTGCCAGCAGCCCGGCAGGGAGCAATCAGCCCCAGCATTTT. Translating gives CASSPAGSNQPQHF.

The chain joins TRBV7-5 to TRBJ2-1; TRBD1, the D gene given by the table, was not confirmed from the DNA. TRBV7-5 is flagged as a pseudogene. The CDR3 has 16 amino acids. The CDR3 loop is CVRSSRGRGLVNEQFF. The CDR3 nucleotides are TGTGTCAGAAGCTCCAGGGGTAGGGGGCTGGTCAATGAGCAGTTCTTC.

The chain joins TRBV5-1 to TRBJ2-3, with D uncertain. Germline CDR1 SGHRS, CDR2 YFSETQ. The CDR3 has 14 amino acids. Trimming pared 2 bases from V and 3 bases from J, leaving 10 bases between. The CDR3: CASSFWADTDTQYF. For the CDR3, the DNA is TGCGCCAGCAGCTTTTGGGCAGATACAGATACGCAGTATTTT.

This chain joins TRBV7-2 and TRBJ2-3, with TRBD2 identical over 8 bases. J was trimmed by 7 bases and V by 1 base; bases with no gene match: 10. There are 16 residues in the CDR3. Germline V gene lookup returns CDR1 SGHTA and CDR2 FQGNSA. CDR3 sequence reads: CASSLGAGGRQYTQYF. DNA of the CDR3: TGTGCCAGCAGCTTAGGCGCGGGGGGCCGGCAATATACGCAGTATTTT.

This chain uses TRBV18 with TRBJ2-3; D is possibly TRBD2 (6 bases). There are 15 residues in the CDR3. The germline V gene encodes CDR1 KGHSH and CDR2 LQKENI. V was pared by 3 bases and J by 0 bases, with 10 bases between. In DNA, the CDR3 is TGTGCCAGCTCACCTCGCAGCGGGAGCACAGATACGCAGTATTTT. This encodes CASSPRSGSTDTQYF.

CDR3 DNA: TGTGCCAGCAGCCAAGTAGGGGGCGGGGAGCTGTTTTTT. Amino acid sequence: CASSQVGGGELFF. This chain joins TRBV4-2 and TRBJ2-2; weak D call: TRBD1 (6 bases). Germline CDR1 LGHNA, CDR2 YNFKEQ. The V gene lost 1 base and the J gene lost 7 bases, with 7 bases spanning the gap. The CDR3 runs 13 residues.

This chain connects TRBV11-2 to TRBJ2-7; 8 bases agree with TRBD1. V lost 4 bases to trimming and J lost 3 bases; unmatched junction nucleotides: 8. Germline CDR1 reads SGHAT; CDR2 reads FQNNGV. This CDR3 spans 15 amino acids. The CDR3 bases are TGTGCCAGCAGCTCGGCAACGGGACAGGTCTACGAGCAGTACTTC. Encoded protein: CASSSATGQVYEQYF.